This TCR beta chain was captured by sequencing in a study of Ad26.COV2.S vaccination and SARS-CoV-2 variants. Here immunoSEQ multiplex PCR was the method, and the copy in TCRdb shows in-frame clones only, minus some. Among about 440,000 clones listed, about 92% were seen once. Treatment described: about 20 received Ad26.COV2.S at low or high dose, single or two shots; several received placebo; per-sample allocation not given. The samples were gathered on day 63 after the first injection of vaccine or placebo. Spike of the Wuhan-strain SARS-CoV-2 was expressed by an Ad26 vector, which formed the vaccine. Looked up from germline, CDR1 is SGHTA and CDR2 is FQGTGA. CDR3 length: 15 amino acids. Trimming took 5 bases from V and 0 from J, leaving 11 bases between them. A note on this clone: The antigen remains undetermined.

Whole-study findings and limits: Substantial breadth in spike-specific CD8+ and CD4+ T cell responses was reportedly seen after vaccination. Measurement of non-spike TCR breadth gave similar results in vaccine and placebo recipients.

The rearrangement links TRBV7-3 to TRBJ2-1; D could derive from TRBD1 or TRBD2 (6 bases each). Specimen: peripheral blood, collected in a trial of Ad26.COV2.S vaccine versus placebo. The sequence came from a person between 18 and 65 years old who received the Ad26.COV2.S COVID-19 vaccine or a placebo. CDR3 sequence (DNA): TGTGCCAGCAGCCGATCGGGGGCCTCCTACAATGAGCAGTTCTTC. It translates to CASSRSGASYNEQFF. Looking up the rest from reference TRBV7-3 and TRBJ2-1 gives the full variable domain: GAGVSQTPSNKVTEKGKYVELRCDPISGHTALYWYRQSLGQGPEFLIYFQGTGAADDSGLPNDRFFAVRPEGSVSTLKIQRTERGDSAVYLCASSRSGASYNEQFFGPGTRLTVL.